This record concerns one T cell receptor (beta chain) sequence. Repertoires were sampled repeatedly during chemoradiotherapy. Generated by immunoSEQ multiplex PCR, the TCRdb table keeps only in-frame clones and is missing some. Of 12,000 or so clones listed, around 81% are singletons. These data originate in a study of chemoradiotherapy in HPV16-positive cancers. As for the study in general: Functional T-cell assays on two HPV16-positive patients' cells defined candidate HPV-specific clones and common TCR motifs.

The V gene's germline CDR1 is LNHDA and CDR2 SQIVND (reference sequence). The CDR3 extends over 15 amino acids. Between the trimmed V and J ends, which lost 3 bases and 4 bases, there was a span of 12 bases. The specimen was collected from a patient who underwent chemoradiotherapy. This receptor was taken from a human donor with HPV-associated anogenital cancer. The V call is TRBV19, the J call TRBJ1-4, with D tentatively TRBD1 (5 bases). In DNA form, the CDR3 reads TGTGCCAGTAGTATGGGATGGGGACTTAATGAAAAACTGTTTTTT. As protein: CASSMGWGLNEKLFF.